The entry below describes one T cell receptor beta chain. Assay runs were performed at deep level. Clones were read by immunoSEQ multiplex PCR, and TCRdb kept only the in-frame ones, dropping some. The repertoire holds millions of clones, with just over 90% as singletons. Only CD45RO-negative cells positively selected for CCR7 counted as naive CD8 cells, so terminally differentiated effector memory CD45RA+ cells were excluded. V trimming: 6 bases; J trimming: 2 bases; junction bases outside the gene matches: 9. The CDR3 is made up of 15 amino acids. Germline-derived CDR1 and CDR2 are SNHLY and FYNNEI. The sample comes from a study of shared clonotypes between healthy human individuals.

This sequence was found in a young man in good health. Some clones in this sample may be carry-over from other donors' samples. The sequenced material came from naive CD8+ T cells from PBMCs. This sequence joins TRBV2 and TRBJ2-7; 8 bases align to TRBD1. In nucleotides, the CDR3 is TGTGCCAGCAGGGGCTCGGGACAGGCACCCTACGAGCAGTACTTC. Protein product: CASRGSGQAPYEQYF.